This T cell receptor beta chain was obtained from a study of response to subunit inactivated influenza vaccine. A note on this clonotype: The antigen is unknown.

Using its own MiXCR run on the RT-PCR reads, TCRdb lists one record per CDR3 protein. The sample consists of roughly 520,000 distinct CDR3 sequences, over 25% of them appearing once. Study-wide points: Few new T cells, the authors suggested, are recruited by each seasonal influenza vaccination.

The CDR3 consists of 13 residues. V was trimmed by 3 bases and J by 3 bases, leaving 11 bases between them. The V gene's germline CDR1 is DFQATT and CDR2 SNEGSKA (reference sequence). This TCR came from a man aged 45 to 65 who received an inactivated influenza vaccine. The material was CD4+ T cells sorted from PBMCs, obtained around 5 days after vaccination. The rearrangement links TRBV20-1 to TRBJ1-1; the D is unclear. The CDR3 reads CSASVSQHTEAFF. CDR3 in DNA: TGCAGTGCTAGCGTCTCACAGCACACTGAAGCTTTCTTT.